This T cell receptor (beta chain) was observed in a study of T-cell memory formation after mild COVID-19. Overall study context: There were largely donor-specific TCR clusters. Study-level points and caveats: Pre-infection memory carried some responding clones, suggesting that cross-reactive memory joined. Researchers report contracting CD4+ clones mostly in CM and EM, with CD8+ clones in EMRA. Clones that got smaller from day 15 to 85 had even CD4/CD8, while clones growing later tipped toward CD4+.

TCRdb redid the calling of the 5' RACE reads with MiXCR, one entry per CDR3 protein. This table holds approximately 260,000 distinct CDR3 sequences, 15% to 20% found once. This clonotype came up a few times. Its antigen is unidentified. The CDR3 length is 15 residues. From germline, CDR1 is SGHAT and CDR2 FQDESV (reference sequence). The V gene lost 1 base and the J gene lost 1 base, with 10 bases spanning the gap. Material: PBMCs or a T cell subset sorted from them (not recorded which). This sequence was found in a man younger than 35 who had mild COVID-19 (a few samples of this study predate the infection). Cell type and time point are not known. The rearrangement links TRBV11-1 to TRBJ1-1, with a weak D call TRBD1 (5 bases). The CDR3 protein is CASSLEGRWNTEAFF. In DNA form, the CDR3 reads TGTGCCAGCAGCTTAGAGGGGCGCTGGAACACTGAAGCTTTCTTT.